These 23 T cell receptor beta chains were sequenced from one sample in a study of blood T cell repertoires in COVID-19. Measured with immunoSEQ multiplex PCR; TCRdb has only the in-frame clones, and not every one. The sample records 120,000 to 150,000 clones, about four fifths being singletons. Sequencing used peripheral blood. Receptors originate from a human donor with acute or convalescent COVID-19. The donor label of this sample is uncertain.

The chain uses TRBV6-1 and TRBJ1-2, with 9 bases fitting TRBD1. V lost 3 bases to trimming and J lost 7 bases; unmatched junction nucleotides: 9. CDR1 is MNHNS and CDR2 is SASEGT in the germline V gene. CDR3 length equals 15 residues. The CDR3 DNA is TGTGCCAGCAGTGACGGGGGGACAGGGCTATCTGGCTACACCTTC. Amino acids: CASSDGGTGLSGYTF.

The chain carries TRBV3-1 (or the pseudogene TRBV3-2) and TRBJ1-3; tentative D call: TRBD1 (6 bases). V lost 4 bases and J lost 4, with 14 bases in between. There are 15 residues in the CDR3. CDR1 is LGHDT and CDR2 is YNNKEL in the germline V gene (reference sequence). CDR3: CASSLRGAGGNTIYF. In DNA form, the CDR3 reads TGTGCCAGCAGCCTCCGGGGGGCGGGAGGAAACACCATATATTTT.

The chain uses TRBV5-1 and TRBJ1-4; D is unclear. Germline V gives CDR1 SGHRS, CDR2 YFSETQ. The V and J ends lost 4 bases and 0 bases respectively, with 7 bases between them. This CDR3 has 14 amino acids. Here the CDR3 reads CASSPRTTNEKLFF. The CDR3 bases are TGCGCCAGCAGCCCCCGTACAACTAATGAAAAACTGTTTTTT. The full variable domain, completed using reference TRBV5-1 and TRBJ1-4, is KAGVTQTPRYLIKTRGQQVTLSCSPISGHRSVSWYQQTPGQGLQFLFEYFSETQRNKGNFPGRFSGRQFSNSRSEMNVSTLELGDSALYLCASSPRTTNEKLFFGSGTQLSVL.

The V call is TRBV5-1, the J call TRBJ1-3, with TRBD1 identical over 8 bases. Germline-derived CDR1 and CDR2 are SGHRS and YFSETQ. CDR3 length: 16 amino acids. J lost 4 bases, V lost 4 bases, and 10 bases had no gene match. In DNA, the CDR3 is TGCGCCAGCAGCCCTTCGGAACGGGACAGGGGAAACACCATATATTTT. Its protein is CASSPSERDRGNTIYF. The full variable domain, in which reference TRBV5-1 and TRBJ1-3 provide the parts outside the CDR3, is KAGVTQTPRYLIKTRGQQVTLSCSPISGHRSVSWYQQTPGQGLQFLFEYFSETQRNKGNFPGRFSGRQFSNSRSEMNVSTLELGDSALYLCASSPSERDRGNTIYFGEGSWLTVV.

The rearrangement joins TRBV30 to TRBJ2-3; 10 positions agree with TRBD1. Germline trimming cut 1 base from V and 4 bases from J; bases unmatched to any gene: 8. This CDR3 spans 16 amino acids. Germline CDR1 reads GTSNPN; CDR2 reads SVGIG (reference sequence). CDR3 residues: CAWSEGDRGLSDTQYF. CDR3 DNA: TGTGCCTGGAGTGAAGGGGACAGGGGTCTTTCAGATACGCAGTATTTT.

This rearrangement joins TRBV27 to TRBJ1-5, with D maybe TRBD1 (6 bases). The V end was cut by 2 bases, the J end by 7 bases, with 12 bases between. This CDR3 region has 14 residues. Per germline, CDR1 MNHEY and CDR2 SMNVEV (reference sequence). The CDR3 DNA follows: TGTGCCAGCAGTTTAGCGGGGGCACAGCAGCCCCAGCATTTT. Protein sequence: CASSLAGAQQPQHF.

This chain connects TRBV24-1 to TRBJ2-3, with TRBD1 matching over 7 bases. The CDR3 extends over 15 amino acids. V lost 3 bases and J lost 4; bases outside the gene matches: 6. CDR1 and CDR2 from the germline V gene are KGHDR and SFDVKD. The CDR3 sequence: CATSDTGQSADTQYF. The CDR3 DNA is TGTGCCACCAGTGATACGGGACAGAGTGCAGATACGCAGTATTTT.

This sequence joins TRBV6-1 and TRBJ1-4, with a weak D call TRBD1 (6 bases). V dropped 2 bases and J dropped 5 bases, with 9 bases sitting between them. Germline loops: CDR1 MNHNS, CDR2 SASEGT. The CDR3 is 14 amino acids. Here the CDR3 DNA reads TGTGCCAGCAGTGAACCGAGGGGGAATGAAAAACTGTTTTTT. As protein: CASSEPRGNEKLFF.

This chain links TRBV5-4 with TRBJ2-5; a possible D gene is TRBD2 (6 bases). The V end lost 4 bases, the J end lost 7 bases, and 17 bases lay between the germline ends. The CDR3 is 14 amino acids. The germline gives CDR1 SGHNT, CDR2 YYREEE (reference sequence). CDR3 residues: CASSTPGAAATQYF. The DNA of the CDR3 is TGTGCCAGCAGCACTCCGGGAGCAGCGGCGACCCAGTACTTC.

V gene TRBV7-8 combines with J gene TRBJ2-5; 7 bases match TRBD1. The CDR3 loop spans 14 amino acids. Germline V gives CDR1 SGHVS, CDR2 FQNEAQ. J lost 1 base, V lost 3 bases, and 2 bases had no gene match. The CDR3: CASSLTGLQETQYF. CDR3 in DNA: TGTGCCAGCAGCTTGACAGGGCTCCAAGAGACCCAGTACTTC. The complete variable domain, with remaining parts taken from reference TRBV7-8 and TRBJ2-5, reads GAGVSQSPRYKVAKRGQDVALRCDPISGHVSLFWYQQALGQGPEFLTYFQNEAQLDKSGLPSDRFFAERPEGSVSTLKIQRTQQEDSAVYLCASSLTGLQETQYFGPGTRLLVL.

In its sample, this clone was seen once. The CDR3 sequence: CASSSTGNYNEQFF. CDR3 DNA: TGCGCCAGCAGCAGTACAGGGAACTACAATGAGCAGTTCTTC. The chain has TRBV4-1 and TRBJ2-1; TRBD1 might be the D (6 bases). Deletions cut 5 bases from V and 3 bases from J, with 11 bases between. This CDR3 has 14 residues. Germline CDR1 MGHRA, CDR2 YSYEKL.

This chain uses TRBV6-6 with TRBJ1-1, with 8 bases fitting TRBD1. There are 14 residues in the CDR3. Looked up from germline, CDR1 is MNHNY and CDR2 is SVGAGI (reference sequence). J lost 3 bases, V lost 5 bases, and 5 bases had no gene match. CDR3: CASSGQGSYTEAFF. The CDR3 coding sequence is TGTGCCAGCAGTGGACAGGGAAGTTACACTGAAGCTTTCTTT.

The V call is TRBV5-1, the J call TRBJ1-1; possible D gene TRBD1, 5 bases. The CDR3 has 14 amino acids. Germline values: CDR1 SGHRS, CDR2 YFSETQ. V was clipped by 0 bases and J by 3 bases, with 9 bases between them. This CDR3 reads CASSLARDHTEAFF. The CDR3 DNA reads as TGCGCCAGCAGCTTGGCCAGGGATCACACTGAAGCTTTCTTT.

The rearrangement joins TRBV7-9 to TRBJ1-6, with D perhaps matching TRBD1 (5 bases). CDR3 length: 15 amino acids. V was trimmed by 5 bases and J by 2 bases, leaving 10 bases between them. Germline values: CDR1 SEHNR, CDR2 FQNEAQ (reference sequence). CDR3 nucleotide sequence: TGTGCCAGCAGCCCTCCGGGGGCCTATAATTCACCCCTCCACTTT. It codes for CASSPPGAYNSPLHF.

The rearrangement uses TRBV5-6 and TRBJ2-1; 15 bases fit TRBD2. Germline CDR1 reads SGHDT; CDR2 reads YYEEEE. The CDR3 extends over 15 amino acids. The ends lost 0 bases at V and 9 bases at J; junction bases unmatched: 1. The CDR3 reads CASSLAGLAGGEQFF. CDR3 bases: TGTGCCAGCAGCTTGGCGGGACTAGCGGGGGGTGAGCAGTTCTTC.

J is TRBJ2-3 and V is TRBV10-1, with D possibly matching TRBD1 (5 bases). CDR3 length equals 14 residues. The V gene's germline CDR1 is WNHNN and CDR2 SYGVQD (reference sequence). Trimming took 4 bases from V and 5 from J, leaving 13 bases between them. CDR3 DNA: TGCGCCAGCAGTGTGTGGGGCCTACGAGATACGCAGTATTTT. Translating it yields CASSVWGLRDTQYF.

The table lists this clone with many counts. The V call is TRBV7-6, the J call TRBJ1-5; D uncertain. The germline CDR1 and CDR2 sequences are SGHVS and FNYEAQ. V lost 1 base and J 5 bases, leaving 6 bases between the germline ends. The CDR3 covers 13 residues. CDR3 in amino acids: CASSLDSYQPQHF. For the CDR3, the DNA is TGTGCCAGCAGCTTAGACTCCTATCAGCCCCAGCATTTT.

V is TRBV21-1 and J is TRBJ1-3; the D call in the table, TRBD1, was not verified against the DNA. TRBV21-1 is a pseudogene. The CDR3 spans 15 residues. The CDR3 sequence: CASSKARGTGNTIYF. CDR3 DNA sequence: TGTGCCAGCAGCAAAGCGAGGGGGACTGGAAACACCATATATTTT.

The rearrangement joins TRBV2 to TRBJ1-2, with TRBD1 matching 7 bases. From germline, CDR1 is SNHLY and CDR2 FYNNEI. This CDR3 region has 12 residues. The ends lost 4 bases at V and 4 bases at J; junction bases unmatched: 0. The CDR3 spells CASSGQGYGYTF. CDR3 in DNA: TGTGCCAGCAGTGGACAGGGCTATGGCTACACCTTC.

J is TRBJ1-5 and V is TRBV19, with a possible D match to TRBD1 (6 bases). Germline values: CDR1 LNHDA, CDR2 SQIVND (reference sequence). V gave up 5 bases and J gave up 3 bases, with 14 bases separating them. This CDR3 is built from 15 residues. CDR3 loop: CASSVTGLLNQPQHF. As DNA, the CDR3 is TGTGCCAGTAGTGTGACAGGACTGCTCAATCAGCCCCAGCATTTT. Based on the CDR3 plus reference TRBV19 and TRBJ1-5, the full variable domain is DGGITQSPKYLFRKEGQNVTLSCEQNLNHDAMYWYRQDPGQGLRLIYYSQIVNDFQKGDIAEGYSVSREKKESFPLTVTSAQKNPTAFYLCASSVTGLLNQPQHFGDGTRLSIL.

The chain carries TRBV3-1 (or the pseudogene TRBV3-2) and TRBJ2-7; no clear D gene. Germline lookup yields CDR1 LGHDT and CDR2 YNNKEL (reference sequence). CDR3 length: 13 residues. V was trimmed by 3 bases and J by 0 bases, leaving 6 bases between them. The CDR3 DNA sequence: TGTGCCAGCAGCCACACTCCCTCCTACGAGCAGTACTTC. This sequence encodes CASSHTPSYEQYF.

The genes are TRBV3-1 (or the pseudogene TRBV3-2) and TRBJ1-1; 7 nucleotides line up with TRBD1. V shed 1 base, J shed 11 bases, and the junction held 13 bases outside the gene matches. Germline V gene data show CDR1 as LGHDT and CDR2 as YNNKEL (reference sequence). This CDR3 has 15 amino acids. The CDR3 sequence: CASSQGGTAYMRAFF. For the CDR3, the DNA is TGTGCCAGCAGCCAAGGTGGGACAGCCTATATGCGGGCTTTCTTT.

The chain uses TRBV20-1 and TRBJ2-1; 8 nucleotides align to TRBD1. Germline CDR1 reads DFQATT; CDR2 reads SNEGSKA (reference sequence). V lost 8 bases to trimming and J lost 8 bases; unmatched junction nucleotides: 5. The CDR3 spans 11 residues. The chain's CDR3 is CSTGQGYEQFF. DNA for the CDR3: TGCAGTACCGGACAGGGATATGAGCAGTTCTTC.